What follows are 4 T cell receptor beta chains derived from one specimen sequenced in a study of cytomegalovirus exposure and HLA in healthy donors (dated by TCRdb to between 2016 and 2019). Libraries were constructed by the immunoSEQ multiplex PCR assay. For the multiplex PCR, a mixture combining 60 forward primers for TCR Vbeta segments and 13 reverse primers for TCR Jbeta segments was used. Entries here come from immuneACCESS through TCRdb and include only in-frame sequences with V and J called. Some clones fail to appear in such tables; in the studies checked, an unresolved V gene covers under half of the shortfall, and the cause of the remainder is unknown. This sample lists 250,000 or so clones; roughly 91% were detected once. The top ten hold about 1.5% of the sample. The sample comprised PBMCs. Receptors originate from a girl aged 2 to 10 in good health and CMV-seronegative.

This rearrangement joins TRBV27 to TRBJ1-2; TRBD1 aligns across 7 bases. Trimming cost V 1 base and J 8 bases; bases outside gene matches: 7. This CDR3 region has 14 residues. Germline V gives CDR1 MNHEY, CDR2 SMNVEV (reference sequence). DNA for the CDR3: TGTGCCAGCAGTTTATTTCAGGGGGAAGGGGGCTACACCTTC. Its protein is CASSLFQGEGGYTF.

J is TRBJ2-3 and V is TRBV29-1; 12 bases are shared with TRBD2. The CDR3 contains 14 residues. CDR1 is SQVTM and CDR2 is ANQGSEA in the germline V gene. The trim removed 2 bases at V and 4 bases at J, leaving 1 base unmatched. The CDR3 coding sequence is TGCAGCGTTGAACTAGCGGGGGGGCCAGATACGCAGTATTTT. It yields the protein CSVELAGGPDTQYF.

The chain carries TRBV19 and TRBJ2-3; a weak D match, TRBD2 (7 bases). This CDR3 is 17 amino acids long. Trimming pared 1 base from V and 2 bases from J, leaving 16 bases between. Germline lookup yields CDR1 LNHDA and CDR2 SQIVND (reference sequence). The CDR3 DNA reads TGTGCCAGTAGTATAGGTCTGCGGGGGCCAAACACAGATACGCAGTATTTT. This encodes CASSIGLRGPNTDTQYF. The variable domain in full, with the rest retrieved from reference TRBV19 and TRBJ2-3, is DGGITQSPKYLFRKEGQNVTLSCEQNLNHDAMYWYRQDPGQGLRLIYYSQIVNDFQKGDIAEGYSVSREKKESFPLTVTSAQKNPTAFYLCASSIGLRGPNTDTQYFGPGTRLTVL.

V is TRBV6-5 and J is TRBJ2-1, with D possibly being TRBD1 (5 bases). This CDR3 is built from 15 residues. V was trimmed by 6 bases and J by 8 bases, leaving 20 bases between them. Germline-derived CDR1 and CDR2 are MNHEY and SVGAGI. The CDR3 sequence is CASRSSGSRGDEQFF. In DNA, the CDR3 is TGTGCCAGCAGATCCTCCGGGTCTAGGGGTGATGAGCAGTTCTTC.